These T cell receptor beta chains were read from a single sample in a study of blood T cell repertoires in COVID-19. Method: immunoSEQ multiplex PCR; TCRdb's copy keeps in-frame clones and lacks some. The data contain 310,000 or so clones, around 90% of them seen just once; the ten biggest clones take up about 9.8%. Input material: PBMCs or T cells enriched from blood (not recorded which). All receptors come from a woman in her late teens or twenties who had recovered from COVID-19. Each CDR3 is given with its conserved first and last residue. The D gene is left open where the match is weak. The listing skips clone size in some rows; elsewhere it reads once, few, many or a size class.

CDR3nt: TGTGCCAGCAGCTTAGAGTCAGGGGAGTATTCTGAAGCTTTCTTT
CDR3aa: CASSLESGEYSEAFF
d_gene: -
abundance: -
v_gene: TRBV7-9
j_gene: TRBJ1-1

CDR3nt: TGTGCCAGCAGCCAACGGACAGGGGTTTATGGCTACACCTTC
CDR3aa: CASSQRTGVYGYTF
d_gene: TRBD1
abundance: -
v_gene: TRBV3-1/TRBV3-2
j_gene: TRBJ1-2

CDR3nt: TGTGCCAGCAGCCAAGTGACAGGGCATATCAATCAGCCCCAGCATTTT
CDR3aa: CASSQVTGHINQPQHF
d_gene: TRBD1
abundance: -
v_gene: TRBV4-2
j_gene: TRBJ1-5

CDR3nt: TGTGCCAGCAGCCCACGACAGGGGCCCGCTGGCTACACCTTC
CDR3aa: CASSPRQGPAGYTF
d_gene: TRBD1
abundance: -
v_gene: TRBV7-9
j_gene: TRBJ1-2

CDR3nt: TGTGCCAGCAGCCTAATAGGGGCCGCTAATGAAAAACTGTTTTTT
CDR3aa: CASSLIGAANEKLFF
d_gene: -
abundance: once
v_gene: TRBV27
j_gene: TRBJ1-4

CDR3nt: TGTGCCAGCAGTTACGGGGGACAGATGAACACTGAAGCTTTCTTT
CDR3aa: CASSYGGQMNTEAFF
d_gene: TRBD1
abundance: once
v_gene: TRBV6-5
j_gene: TRBJ1-1

CDR3nt: TGCGCCAGCAGCGCTAGATCGACAGGGAGCAATCAGCCCCAGCATTTT
CDR3aa: CASSARSTGSNQPQHF
d_gene: TRBD1
abundance: -
v_gene: TRBV4-1
j_gene: TRBJ1-5

CDR3nt: TGTGCCAGCAGACCCTATTATGCAACTAATGAAAAACTGTTTTTT
CDR3aa: CASRPYYATNEKLFF
d_gene: -
abundance: -
v_gene: TRBV6-5
j_gene: TRBJ1-4

CDR3nt: TGCAGTGCCAGACAGGGCCATGAGCAGTTCTTC
CDR3aa: CSARQGHEQFF
d_gene: TRBD1
abundance: -
v_gene: TRBV20-1
j_gene: TRBJ2-1

CDR3nt: TGTGCCAGCAGCAGGGGTGCAGGGCTCTCCTACGAGCAGTACTTC
CDR3aa: CASSRGAGLSYEQYF
d_gene: -
abundance: -
v_gene: TRBV14
j_gene: TRBJ2-7

CDR3nt: TGTGCCAGCAGTTGGCAGGGGAACTATGGCTACACCTTC
CDR3aa: CASSWQGNYGYTF
d_gene: -
abundance: -
v_gene: TRBV27
j_gene: TRBJ1-2

CDR3nt: TGTGCCATCGGGGCCCCGAACACTGAAGCTTTCTTT
CDR3aa: CAIGAPNTEAFF
d_gene: -
abundance: -
v_gene: TRBV10-3
j_gene: TRBJ1-1

CDR3nt: TGCGCCAGCAGTGAACGAGGACAGGGGAATGAAAAACTGTTTTTT
CDR3aa: CASSERGQGNEKLFF
d_gene: TRBD1
abundance: -
v_gene: TRBV10-2
j_gene: TRBJ1-4

CDR3nt: TGTGCCAGCAGTTCGACAGCTGGAAACACCATATATTTT
CDR3aa: CASSSTAGNTIYF
d_gene: -
abundance: -
v_gene: TRBV28
j_gene: TRBJ1-3

CDR3nt: TGTGCCAGCAGCTTAGGGTCTAGCGGGCGACTCCGCGATACGCAGTATTTT
CDR3aa: CASSLGSSGRLRDTQYF
d_gene: TRBD2
abundance: -
v_gene: TRBV11-2
j_gene: TRBJ2-3

CDR3nt: TGTGCCAGCAGCACGTTCCCCCGACAGGATCAAGAGACCCAGTACTTC
CDR3aa: CASSTFPRQDQETQYF
d_gene: -
abundance: -
v_gene: TRBV11-3
j_gene: TRBJ2-5

CDR3nt: TGTGCCAGCAGTTACGGGGGACAGACCGCCACAGATACGCAGTATTTT
CDR3aa: CASSYGGQTATDTQYF
d_gene: TRBD1
abundance: -
v_gene: TRBV6-6
j_gene: TRBJ2-3

CDR3nt: TGTGCCAGCAGTTACTCGTCCAGCGGGGGGGCGGGTGAGCAGTTCTTC
CDR3aa: CASSYSSSGGAGEQFF
d_gene: TRBD2
abundance: -
v_gene: TRBV6-5
j_gene: TRBJ2-1

CDR3nt: TGTGCCAGCAGCGCCCCATTGGGGAGGGGCACAGATACGCAGTATTTT
CDR3aa: CASSAPLGRGTDTQYF
d_gene: TRBD2
abundance: -
v_gene: TRBV9
j_gene: TRBJ2-3

CDR3nt: TGTGCCAGCAGCTTGGCCCGAGTGGGGCCCGTAAAACTGTTTTTT
CDR3aa: CASSLARVGPVKLFF
d_gene: -
abundance: -
v_gene: TRBV5-6
j_gene: TRBJ1-4

CDR3nt: TGTGCCAGCAGCCCCTCGGGCGGTGGACAGTACGAGCAGTACTTC
CDR3aa: CASSPSGGGQYEQYF
d_gene: -
abundance: once
v_gene: TRBV5-4
j_gene: TRBJ2-7

CDR3nt: TGTGCCAGCTCATCCGTCGGGGGAGGGCCCGTCGGCGATGAGCAGTTCTTC
CDR3aa: CASSSVGGGPVGDEQFF
d_gene: TRBD2
abundance: -
v_gene: TRBV18
j_gene: TRBJ2-1

CDR3nt: TGTGCCAGTACCAGAAACCCCGGGGCTAGCGGTTACAATGAGCAGTTCTTC
CDR3aa: CASTRNPGASGYNEQFF
d_gene: TRBD2
abundance: -
v_gene: TRBV19
j_gene: TRBJ2-1

CDR3nt: TGTGCCAGCAGCGTAGGGGACAGGGGCACCTACGAGCAGTACTTC
CDR3aa: CASSVGDRGTYEQYF
d_gene: TRBD1
abundance: once
v_gene: TRBV9
j_gene: TRBJ2-7

CDR3nt: TGTGCCAGCAGCTCCGGACAGGGCTGGACTGAAGCTTTCTTT
CDR3aa: CASSSGQGWTEAFF
d_gene: TRBD1
abundance: -
v_gene: TRBV7-2
j_gene: TRBJ1-1

CDR3nt: TGTGCCAGCAAAACGACGGGGGGCTTCTCTGGCTACACCTTC
CDR3aa: CASKTTGGFSGYTF
d_gene: -
abundance: -
v_gene: TRBV28
j_gene: TRBJ1-2

CDR3nt: TGTGCCAGCAGCGTAACAGGACAGGGGGGCGACTATGGCTACACCTTC
CDR3aa: CASSVTGQGGDYGYTF
d_gene: TRBD1
abundance: -
v_gene: TRBV9
j_gene: TRBJ1-2

CDR3nt: TGTGCCAGCAGCGCCTCAGGGGATGATGGCTACACCTTC
CDR3aa: CASSASGDDGYTF
d_gene: -
abundance: -
v_gene: TRBV6-5
j_gene: TRBJ1-2

CDR3nt: TGTGCCAGCAGCGTAGCGGCAGGGAACACTGAAGCTTTCTTT
CDR3aa: CASSVAAGNTEAFF
d_gene: -
abundance: -
v_gene: TRBV9
j_gene: TRBJ1-1

CDR3nt: TGCGCCAGCAGCTTGCTACAGGGTTCTCACTATGGCTACACCTTC
CDR3aa: CASSLLQGSHYGYTF
d_gene: -
abundance: -
v_gene: TRBV5-1
j_gene: TRBJ1-2

CDR3nt: TGTGCCAGCAGTTATAATCTTGACAGAACCCTCTCCTACGAGCAGTACTTC
CDR3aa: CASSYNLDRTLSYEQYF
d_gene: -
abundance: -
v_gene: TRBV6-2/TRBV6-3
j_gene: TRBJ2-7

CDR3nt: TGTGCCAGCAGCTGGACGATACTAGCAAATGAGCAGTTCTTC
CDR3aa: CASSWTILANEQFF
d_gene: -
abundance: once
v_gene: TRBV5-5
j_gene: TRBJ2-1